Included here is one T cell receptor (beta chain) sequence, with context. The antigen is undetermined. These data belong to a study of T cell responses to AZD1222 COVID-19 vaccine. Overall study findings and caveats: Distributed over spike, vaccine-associated CD4 TCRs predominated at 160-218 and 743-854.

The V and J ends lost 5 bases and 5 bases respectively, with 12 bases between them. CDR1 is SGHAT, CDR2 FQNNGV, per germline. This CDR3 is built from 13 residues. The protocol was immunoSEQ multiplex PCR, while the TCRdb copy is restricted to in-frame clones and leaves out a portion. The sample holds 150,000 or so clones, over 85% seen once. The source material was peripheral blood, sampled on day 0 of MenACWY control vaccination. The sequence was obtained from an adult in good health. The rearrangement uses TRBV11-2 and TRBJ1-2, with D perhaps TRBD1 (5 bases). In DNA, the CDR3 is TGTGCCAGCAGCCCTCCGGGACGTTATGGCTACACCTTC. Amino acids: CASSPPGRYGYTF.